This T cell receptor (beta chain) was sequenced in a study of cytomegalovirus exposure and HLA in healthy donors. The CDR3 runs to 15 residues. Germline CDR1 and CDR2: SGHRS and YFSETQ. With V trimmed by 4 bases and J by 7 bases, 10 bases remained unmatched. Both 60 Vbeta primers and 13 Jbeta primers went into the PCR. The method was immunoSEQ multiplex PCR; TCRdb's version includes in-frame clones alone and lacks a portion of them. The data hold about 130,000 clones, with around four fifths observed a single time. Sequenced sample: PBMCs. The chain employs TRBV5-1 and TRBJ2-1; 8 bases match TRBD2. This TCR derives from a male donor in good health and CMV-seropositive. The CDR3 region has the DNA TGCGCCAGCAGCCCGAGTGACAGCGGGAGAAATGAGCAGTTCTTC. It encodes CASSPSDSGRNEQFF.